This T cell receptor (beta chain) was identified during a study of cytomegalovirus exposure and HLA in healthy donors. PCR was performed using 60 Vbeta and 13 Jbeta primers. Profiling relied on immunoSEQ multiplex PCR, and the TCRdb table lists in-frame clones only, not all of them. This table has about 190,000 clones, around 67% appearing once. Germline lookup yields CDR1 MGHRA and CDR2 YSYEKL. After removal of 1 base from V and 11 bases from J, the junction contained 8 bases not matched to a gene. This CDR3 has 15 amino acids. The clonotype was recovered from a woman aged 25 to 39 in good health and CMV-seropositive. The chain employs TRBV4-1 and TRBJ1-1; 12 positions match TRBD1. The sequenced sample consisted of PBMCs. The CDR3 DNA follows: TGCGCCAGCAGCCAAGTTGCCGGGACAGGGGGCTGGGCTTTCTTT. This sequence encodes CASSQVAGTGGWAFF.